The T cell receptor beta chain described here comes from a study of CD4+ T cells in melanoma (dated by TCRdb to 2021 to 2024). For context, the study as a whole: Neoantigen-specific CD4+ T cells in human melanoma were investigated in the study. General findings and caveats noted by the study authors: Neoantigen-specific CD4+ T cells were reported to be correlated with the function of CD8+ T cells, macrophages and B cells. Neoantigen-specific CD4+ T cells in melanoma were reported to have a range of differentiation states.

The library was generated by the immunoSEQ multiplex PCR assay. TCRdb holds this immuneACCESS table with in-frame rearrangements only. Some clones are missing; in checked studies, unresolved V genes explain under half, and the rest has no known cause. The sample data list roughly 120,000 clones, and about nine tenths of these were observed just once. Jointly, the top ten make up about 3.3% of the sample. For this clone: Its antigen target is currently unknown. Per-base quality was not reported, and no clone a single base away is much larger than it.

The donors were people with melanoma. The germline V gene provides CDR1 SGHTA and CDR2 FQGNSA. From the cysteine through the phenylalanine, the CDR3 covers 15 amino acids. The read is trimmed to its CDR3 DNA, 45 bases read in frame from base 1. V is pared back by 2 bases and J by 2 bases, with 11 bases lying between the germline termini. Sequencing was performed on peripheral blood. The clonotype comes from a human donor with melanoma. The V and J genes are TRBV7-2 and TRBJ2-3; the D assignment is uncertain and may be TRBD1 or TRBD2, with 5 bases supporting each. The nucleotides are TGTGCCAGCAGCTTACTTGGGACGGCCACAGATACGCAGTATTTT. This sequence encodes CASSLLGTATDTQYF.